The next 10 T cell receptor beta chains were all read from a single sample in a study of blood T cell repertoires in COVID-19. Sequencing was performed with immunoSEQ multiplex PCR; in TCRdb, only in-frame clones are kept and a portion is missing. Found here are approximately 260,000 clones, about 80% of them singletons; the top ten hold around 9.2%. The source material was peripheral blood. These TCRs come from a human donor in a cohort sampled during active COVID-19.

The gene calls are TRBV27 and TRBJ1-1; D ambiguous. Germline assignment: CDR1 MNHEY and CDR2 SMNVEV (reference sequence). The CDR3 is made up of 14 amino acids. Trimming removed 6 bases at V and 6 bases at J, with 17 bases between. The CDR3 DNA reads TGTGCCAGCAGGTCGCTCGGAGGAGGTTCTGAAGCTTTCTTT. As protein: CASRSLGGGSEAFF.

This rearrangement joins TRBV4-2 to TRBJ2-7; D not resolved. The germline V gene encodes CDR1 LGHNA and CDR2 YNFKEQ. V gave up 5 bases and J gave up 5 bases, with 16 bases separating them. The CDR3 has 14 residues. The CDR3 DNA is TGTGCCAGCAGCACCCACCCACCGCTAAACGAGCAGTACTTC. It codes for CASSTHPPLNEQYF.

This clone was counted a few times. V usage is TRBV19 and J usage is TRBJ2-5, with TRBD1 matching 9 bases. Germline CDR1 is LNHDA and CDR2 is SQIVND (reference sequence). The CDR3 extends over 19 amino acids. Trimming removed 5 bases from V and 2 bases from J; junction bases left unmatched: 18. This CDR3 is CASSPLTARTGDSQETQYF. CDR3 nucleotides: TGTGCCAGTAGTCCCCTCACCGCCAGGACAGGGGACTCACAAGAGACCCAGTACTTC.

V and J are TRBV2 and TRBJ2-2; D is perhaps TRBD2 (5 bases). This CDR3 is 14 amino acids long. With 6 bases removed from V and 4 bases from J, the gap between germline ends came to 12 bases. Germline CDR1 SNHLY, CDR2 FYNNEI. As DNA, the CDR3 is TGTGCCAGCAGCGCCCGAGGAGGCACCGGGGAGCTGTTTTTT. Translating it yields CASSARGGTGELFF.

The chain recombines TRBV2 with TRBJ2-5, with D possibly matching TRBD2 (6 bases). The CDR3 consists of 14 residues. V was shortened by 7 bases and J by 2 bases, with 14 bases between the two germline ends. The germline V gene encodes CDR1 SNHLY and CDR2 FYNNEI. The CDR3 region is CASIPGGAQETQYF. The DNA of the CDR3 is TGTGCCAGCATACCGGGCGGGGCTCAAGAGACCCAGTACTTC.

V usage is TRBV2 and J usage is TRBJ2-7, with D perhaps TRBD2 (6 bases). Germline CDR1 and CDR2: SNHLY and FYNNEI. The CDR3 contains 14 residues. Trimming shortened V by 5 bases and J by 0 bases, and 11 bases separated the two germline ends. The DNA for the CDR3 is TGTGCCAGCAGTTTCAAACTAGCCTCCTACGAGCAGTACTTC. Amino acid sequence: CASSFKLASYEQYF.

The chain uses TRBV19 and TRBJ1-5; D is possibly TRBD1 (5 bases). In germline, CDR1 is LNHDA, CDR2 SQIVND (reference sequence). CDR3 length: 18 residues. V was shortened by 3 bases and J by 1 base, with 19 bases between the two germline ends. The CDR3 region has the DNA TGTGCCAGTAGTATTGGTATGGGGGGACGGCGGAGCAATCAGCCCCAGCATTTT. Protein product: CASSIGMGGRRSNQPQHF.

V is TRBV7-9 and J is TRBJ2-2; tentatively, D is TRBD2 (5 bases). The CDR3 sequence is 14 residues long. Per germline, CDR1 SEHNR and CDR2 FQNEAQ (reference sequence). With 3 bases removed from V and 7 bases from J, the gap between germline ends came to 12 bases. CDR3 amino acids: CASSFLGEIGELFF. In DNA, the CDR3 is TGTGCCAGCAGCTTTCTTGGGGAGATCGGGGAGCTGTTTTTT.

The chain uses TRBV5-1 and TRBJ1-2; a weak D match, TRBD1 (5 bases). Trimming left V 3 bases short and J 1 base short, with 13 bases between. This CDR3 is built from 15 residues. In germline, CDR1 is SGHRS, CDR2 YFSETQ. The CDR3 region has the DNA TGCGCCAGCAGCTCCCCGGCAGGGAATAACTATGGCTACACCTTC. This encodes CASSSPAGNNYGYTF. Based on the CDR3 plus reference TRBV5-1 and TRBJ1-2, the full variable domain is KAGVTQTPRYLIKTRGQQVTLSCSPISGHRSVSWYQQTPGQGLQFLFEYFSETQRNKGNFPGRFSGRQFSNSRSEMNVSTLELGDSALYLCASSSPAGNNYGYTFGSGTRLTVV.

The chain combines TRBV7-6 with TRBJ1-2, with D possibly being TRBD1 (6 bases). Germline V gives CDR1 SGHVS, CDR2 FNYEAQ. Trimming took off 5 bases at V and 7 bases at J, with 20 bases between the two ends. This CDR3 contains 15 residues. The CDR3 reads CASSARSLGGGGYTF. In DNA form, the CDR3 reads TGTGCCAGCAGCGCCAGATCCCTGGGAGGGGGTGGCTACACCTTC.